Below, 17 T cell receptor beta chains from the same sample are listed, as sequenced in a study of cytomegalovirus exposure and HLA in healthy donors. The PCR ran on 60 Vbeta and 13 Jbeta primers. Method: immunoSEQ multiplex PCR; TCRdb's copy keeps in-frame clones and lacks some. Of fewer than 150,000 clones listed, 70% to 85% were seen once; the top ten hold around 2.4%. Sequencing used PBMCs. These receptor sequences come from a male donor in good health and CMV-seronegative.

This clone appeared a few times. Its ends do not fully match the called genes, so a read error is possible. The gene calls are TRBV7-7 and TRBJ2-7; TRBD2 matches 10 bases. This CDR3 has 14 residues. CDR1 is SSHAT and CDR2 is FNYEAQ in the germline V gene (reference sequence). The CDR3 loop is CASSYRLAGYEQYF. The DNA for the CDR3 is TGTGCTAGCAGCTACCGACTAGCGGGTTACGAGCAGTACTTC.

The table lists this clone with a few counts. The chain's CDR3 is CASSEAYSGANVLTF. The CDR3 nucleotides read TGTGCCAGCAGTGAAGCGTACTCTGGGGCCAACGTCCTGACTTTC. This chain uses TRBV6-1 with TRBJ2-6; no clear D gene. Germline CDR1 and CDR2: MNHNS and SASEGT. The germline V and J ends were trimmed by 0 bases and 0 bases, with 3 bases remaining between them. The length of the CDR3 is 15 residues.

The V call is TRBV5-5, the J call TRBJ1-5; D is undetermined. CDR1 is SGHKS and CDR2 is YYEKEE in the germline V gene (reference sequence). The CDR3 covers 14 residues. V lost 1 base and J 3 bases, leaving 8 bases between the germline ends. The CDR3 DNA reads as TGTGCCAGCAGCTTGTATAGAAACAATCAGCCCCAGCATTTT. Translated: CASSLYRNNQPQHF.

The V gene is TRBV6-4, the J gene TRBJ2-2; TRBD1 matches 11 bases. Germline lookup yields CDR1 MRHNA and CDR2 SNTAGT. The CDR3 contains 15 residues. The J segment lost 4 bases and the V segment lost 4 bases, leaving 2 bases of the junction unmatched. CDR3: CASSAGTGGTGELFF. Written as DNA, the CDR3 is TGTGCCAGCAGTGCGGGGACAGGGGGCACCGGGGAGCTGTTTTTT.

The rearrangement uses TRBV5-1 and TRBJ1-1; D is ambiguous. The V and J ends lost 5 bases and 3 bases respectively, with 11 bases between them. Germline CDR1 and CDR2: SGHRS and YFSETQ. The CDR3 totals 13 residues. In DNA, the CDR3 is TGCGCCAGCAGTTTCACTACGGACACTGAAGCTTTCTTT. Translated, it gives CASSFTTDTEAFF.

The gene calls are TRBV29-1 and TRBJ2-5; D unclear. The CDR3 has 15 residues. Germline V CDR1 and CDR2: SQVTM, ANQGSEA. Between the trimmed V and J ends, which lost 6 bases and 3 bases, there was a span of 20 bases. In DNA, the CDR3 is TGCAGCGTGTCCCCGCCGTGGGCGCGAGAAGAGACCCAGTACTTC. Translation: CSVSPPWAREETQYF.

This rearrangement joins TRBV19 to TRBJ1-1; 7 bases agree with TRBD1. The CDR3 sequence is 13 residues long. CDR1 is LNHDA and CDR2 is SQIVND in the germline V gene (reference sequence). After removal of 6 bases from V and 0 bases from J, the junction contained 1 base not matched to a gene. DNA of the CDR3: TGTGCCAGTAGCGACAGGGTGAACACTGAAGCTTTCTTT. Its protein product is CASSDRVNTEAFF.

The chain carries TRBV6-1 and TRBJ2-7, with 8 nucleotides matching TRBD2. J lost 0 bases, V lost 9 bases, and 7 bases had no gene match. CDR1 is MNHNS, CDR2 SASEGT, per germline. This CDR3 is 14 amino acids long. The chain's CDR3 is CASLAGPSSYEQYF. The CDR3 coding sequence is TGTGCCAGTCTAGCGGGCCCGAGCTCCTACGAGCAGTACTTC.

The chain uses TRBV2 and TRBJ1-5, with 10 bases lining up with TRBD1. Germline V gives CDR1 SNHLY, CDR2 FYNNEI. With V trimmed by 4 bases and J by 5 bases, 5 bases remained unmatched. This CDR3 is 15 amino acids long. The CDR3 protein is CASSVTGTGDQPQHF. CDR3 nucleotides: TGTGCCAGCAGTGTTACCGGGACAGGGGATCAGCCCCAGCATTTT.

The chain uses TRBV7-2 and TRBJ2-1; maybe TRBD1 (5 bases). CDR1 SGHTA and CDR2 FQGNSA come from the germline V gene. This CDR3 contains 13 residues. Between the trimmed V and J ends, which lost 5 bases and 8 bases, there was a span of 13 bases. The DNA of the CDR3 is TGTGCCAGCAGCCCCGGTTACAGGCATGAGCAGTTCTTC. Translation gives CASSPGYRHEQFF. Drawing the rest from reference TRBV7-2 and TRBJ2-1, the complete variable domain is GAGVSQSPSNKVTEKGKDVELRCDPISGHTALYWYRQSLGQGLEFLIYFQGNSAPDKSGLPSDRFSAERTGGSVSTLTIQRTQQEDSAVYLCASSPGYRHEQFFGPGTRLTVL.

DNA of the CDR3: TGTGCCAGCAGTCCCCATACAGATACGCAGTATTTT. Encoded protein: CASSPHTDTQYF. The chain has TRBV28 and TRBJ2-3, with D unclear. This CDR3 comprises 12 residues. Trimming cost V 5 bases and J 3 bases, with 6 bases left between them. Germline V gives CDR1 MDHEN, CDR2 SYDVKM. The whole variable domain, remainder taken from reference TRBV28 and TRBJ2-3, is DVKVTQSSRYLVKRTGEKVFLECVQDMDHENMFWYRQDPGLGLRLIYFSYDVKMKEKGDIPEGYSVSREKKERFSLILESASTNQTSMYLCASSPHTDTQYFGPGTRLTVL.

The chain joins TRBV4-3 to TRBJ2-1; TRBD2 is a possible D gene (6 bases). Germline loops: CDR1 LGHNA, CDR2 YSLEER. The CDR3 runs 15 residues. The V end was cut by 0 bases, the J end by 4 bases, with 10 bases between. The CDR3 coding sequence is TGCGCCAGCAGCCAAGAGGAGGGAACATACAATGAGCAGTTCTTC. Protein sequence: CASSQEEGTYNEQFF.

V gene TRBV19 combines with J gene TRBJ1-5; D perhaps matches TRBD1 (5 bases). Trimming pared 10 bases from V and 0 bases from J, leaving 13 bases between. The CDR3 loop spans 14 amino acids. Germline V lookup: CDR1 LNHDA, CDR2 SQIVND (reference sequence). CDR3 region: CATSSGVSNQPQHF. CDR3 DNA sequence: TGTGCCACCTCATCGGGGGTTAGCAATCAGCCCCAGCATTTT.

As concerns this clone: This sample includes further DNA sequences coding for the same CDR3. The chain recombines TRBV27 with TRBJ2-7; TRBD2 aligns across 12 bases. The germline V gene encodes CDR1 MNHEY and CDR2 SMNVEV (reference sequence). V lost 6 bases, J lost 2 bases, and 2 bases stayed unmatched. This CDR3 is 14 amino acids long. CDR3 sequence reads: CASRLAGGTYEQYF. CDR3 coding DNA: TGTGCCAGCAGGCTAGCGGGAGGGACCTACGAGCAGTACTTC.

The gene calls are TRBV5-6 and TRBJ2-7, with 8 bases fitting TRBD2. The CDR3 spans 16 residues. Trimming took 4 bases from V and 4 from J; bases not matched to a gene: 13. Germline CDR1 is SGHDT and CDR2 is YYEEEE. The CDR3 spells CASSRGRITGRYEQYF. Written as DNA, the CDR3 is TGTGCCAGCAGCCGCGGGAGGATTACGGGCCGTTACGAGCAGTACTTC.

The genes are TRBV19 and TRBJ1-1, with D maybe TRBD1 (5 bases). In germline, CDR1 is LNHDA, CDR2 SQIVND (reference sequence). Trimming stripped 3 bases from V and 4 bases from J, with 12 bases between. The CDR3 is 14 residues long. CDR3 nucleotides: TGTGCCAGTAGTATGTCGGGGGGGGGCACTGAAGCTTTCTTT. It yields the protein CASSMSGGGTEAFF.

This sequence joins TRBV19 and TRBJ2-4; no reliable D call. The germline V and J ends were trimmed by 6 bases and 0 bases, with 9 bases remaining between them. Germline CDR1 and CDR2: LNHDA and SQIVND (reference sequence). The CDR3 spans 14 residues. The CDR3 protein is CASRANLAKNIQYF. Written as DNA, the CDR3 is TGTGCCAGTAGAGCTAATTTAGCCAAAAACATTCAGTACTTC.